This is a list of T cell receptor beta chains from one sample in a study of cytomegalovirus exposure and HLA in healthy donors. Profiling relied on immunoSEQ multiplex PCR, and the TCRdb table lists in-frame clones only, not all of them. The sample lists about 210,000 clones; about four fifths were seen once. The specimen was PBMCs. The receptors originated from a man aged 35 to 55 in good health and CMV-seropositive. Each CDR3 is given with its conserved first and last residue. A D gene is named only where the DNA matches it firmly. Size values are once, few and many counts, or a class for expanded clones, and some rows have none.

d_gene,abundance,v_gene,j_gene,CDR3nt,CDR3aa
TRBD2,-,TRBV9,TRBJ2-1,TGTGCCAGCAGCGTTTCCGGGACTAGCGACAATGAGCAGTTCTTC,CASSVSGTSDNEQFF
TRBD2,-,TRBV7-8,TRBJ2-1,TGTGCCAGCAGCTTAGCGAGGAGGGTAGCGGGAGAGGAGCGTGAGCAGTTCTTC,CASSLARRVAGEEREQFF
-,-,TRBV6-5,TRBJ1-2,TGTGCCAGCAGTTACTCTCCCAGGAATGGCTACACCTTC,CASSYSPRNGYTF
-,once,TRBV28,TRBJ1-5,TGTGCCAGCGCTGCGCGAGATCAGCCCCAGCATTTT,CASAARDQPQHF
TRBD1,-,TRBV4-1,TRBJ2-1,TGCGCCAGCAGCCAGGCAGACAGGGGAGGCGTGCAGTTCTTC,CASSQADRGGVQFF
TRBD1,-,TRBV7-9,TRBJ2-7,TGTTCCAGCAGCCGGGACAGGGCCTACGAGCAGTACTTC,CSSSRDRAYEQYF
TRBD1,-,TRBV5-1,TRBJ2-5,TGCGCCAGCAGCCGTCCCACAGACAGGGAACAAGAGACCCAGTACTTC,CASSRPTDREQETQYF
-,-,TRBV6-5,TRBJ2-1,TGTGCCAGCAGTTACTCGCCGGGGTCTAGCGATGAGCAGTTCTTC,CASSYSPGSSDEQFF
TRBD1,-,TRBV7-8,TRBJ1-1,TGTGCCAGCAGCTTATTGGGACAGATGAACACTGAAGCTTTCTTT,CASSLLGQMNTEAFF
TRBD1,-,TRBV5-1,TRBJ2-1,TGCGCCAGCAGCGATCCCTGGACAGGCCCTAACAATGAGCAGTTCTTC,CASSDPWTGPNNEQFF
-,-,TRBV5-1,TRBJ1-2,TGCGCCAGCAGCCCGTTAGGGAGGAATGGCTACACCTTC,CASSPLGRNGYTF
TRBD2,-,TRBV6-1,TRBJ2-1,TGTGCCAGCAGTGAATTCAGACTAGCGGGAGGGCACAATGAGCAGTTCTTC,CASSEFRLAGGHNEQFF
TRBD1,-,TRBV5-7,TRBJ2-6,TGTGCCAGCAGCTTGTCTCCCGGGACAGGGTCTGGGGCCAACGTCCTGACTTTC,CASSLSPGTGSGANVLTF
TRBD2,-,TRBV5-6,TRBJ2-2,TGTGCCAGCAGCTTTACGGGAGGCGGGTTCACCGGGGAGCTGTTTTTT,CASSFTGGGFTGELFF